These 15 T cell receptor beta chains share one sample of origin, sequenced in a study of blood T cell repertoires in COVID-19. Sequencing used immunoSEQ multiplex PCR; TCRdb keeps in-frame clones, though not all of them. The sample holds around 70,000 clones, 91% seen once. The sequenced material came from peripheral blood. Every receptor here comes from a human donor in a cohort sampled during active COVID-19.

The V call is TRBV28, the J call TRBJ1-5; D not certain. There are 14 residues in the CDR3. Trimming removed 5 bases at V and 7 bases at J, with 15 bases between. The germline gives CDR1 MDHEN, CDR2 SYDVKM. The CDR3 protein is CASSARGGSQPQHF. In DNA, the CDR3 is TGTGCCAGCAGTGCTCGGGGAGGGTCCCAGCCCCAGCATTTT.

The rearrangement links TRBV10-2 to TRBJ2-7, with D possibly TRBD2 on 5 matching bases. Trimming left V 3 bases short and J 3 bases short, with 18 bases between. The length of the CDR3 is 16 residues. In germline, CDR1 is WSHSY, CDR2 SAAADI. CDR3 amino acids: CASSDITRRENYEQYF. The DNA for the CDR3 is TGCGCCAGCAGTGATATCACTAGGCGAGAGAACTACGAGCAGTACTTC.

The chain is built from TRBV7-2 and TRBJ2-7, with D maybe TRBD1 (5 bases). The CDR3 extends over 14 amino acids. Germline assignment: CDR1 SGHTA and CDR2 FQGNSA. With 5 bases removed from V and 2 bases from J, the gap between germline ends came to 13 bases. The CDR3 is CASSPRQSAYEQYF. As DNA, the CDR3 is TGTGCCAGCAGCCCTAGACAGTCTGCCTACGAGCAGTACTTC.

This sequence joins TRBV5-5 and TRBJ1-5; D gene uncertain. CDR3 length: 15 amino acids. Between the trimmed V and J ends, which lost 1 base and 3 bases, there was a span of 11 bases. The germline V gene has CDR1 SGHKS and CDR2 YYEKEE (reference sequence). CDR3 in DNA: TGTGCCAGCAGCTTGTCGGGTACCACCAATCAGCCCCAGCATTTT. Translating it yields CASSLSGTTNQPQHF.

This chain joins TRBV18 and TRBJ1-1, with 7 bases lining up with TRBD1. The length of the CDR3 is 15 residues. Losses at the gene ends were 2 bases for V and 6 bases for J; bases not matched to a gene: 9. CDR1 is KGHSH, CDR2 LQKENI, per germline. The CDR3, as DNA: TGTGCCAGCTCACCATTGGAGGGGGCTCAGTCTGAAGCTTTCTTT. Translation: CASSPLEGAQSEAFF.

This chain joins TRBV5-4 and TRBJ2-5; TRBD2 matches at 8 bases. V shed 1 base and J 5 bases; nucleotides not matched to a gene: 10. Germline-derived CDR1 and CDR2 are SGHNT and YYREEE (reference sequence). The CDR3 has 16 residues. In nucleotides, the CDR3 is TGTGCCAGCAGCTTGAACGTGGGACTAGAGTTGGAGACCCAGTACTTC. Translating gives CASSLNVGLELETQYF.

This chain links TRBV7-2 with TRBJ2-7; no clear D. In germline, CDR1 is SGHTA, CDR2 FQGNSA. V lost 5 bases and J 2 bases, leaving 10 bases between the germline ends. CDR3 length: 13 amino acids. CDR3 sequence reads: CASSAQIPYEQYF. In DNA form, the CDR3 reads TGTGCCAGCAGCGCCCAGATTCCCTACGAGCAGTACTTC.

The V call is TRBV5-4, the J call TRBJ2-3; 8 nucleotides agree with TRBD1. Germline CDR1 is SGHNT and CDR2 is YYREEE (reference sequence). The CDR3 loop spans 15 amino acids. With V trimmed by 4 bases and J by 4 bases, 8 bases remained unmatched. CDR3 sequence (DNA): TGTGCCAGCAGCCCGGACAGGGCCCGGGCAGATACGCAGTATTTT. This codes for CASSPDRARADTQYF.

This clone was counted a single time. This chain connects TRBV5-6 to TRBJ1-5; D gene uncertain. The germline V gene has CDR1 SGHDT and CDR2 YYEEEE. V was cut by 0 bases and J by 1 base, with 14 bases left in between. The CDR3 covers 17 residues. The CDR3 loop reads CASSLGGQHGSNQPQHF. The DNA of the CDR3 is TGTGCCAGCAGCTTGGGCGGTCAGCACGGGAGCAATCAGCCCCAGCATTTT.

The chain couples TRBV30 to TRBJ1-3; D not certain. CDR1 is GTSNPN and CDR2 is SVGIG in the germline V gene (reference sequence). CDR3 size: 15 residues. Trimming shortened V by 0 bases and J by 4 bases, and 13 bases separated the two germline ends. CDR3 residues: CAWSVPERMGNTIYF. The CDR3 DNA follows: TGTGCCTGGAGTGTACCAGAGAGGATGGGAAACACCATATATTTT.

This clone has a single count. The genes are TRBV19 and TRBJ2-7; TRBD2 aligns across 12 bases. CDR1 and CDR2 from the germline V gene are LNHDA and SQIVND (reference sequence). CDR3 length: 13 residues. Trimming at V came to 6 bases and at J to 7 bases, leaving 4 bases not matched to a gene. The CDR3 DNA sequence: TGTGCCAGTAGATCTAGCGGGAGGGGAGAGCAGTACTTC. Its protein product is CASRSSGRGEQYF.

This clone was seen once. The chain couples TRBV23-1 to TRBJ2-5, with 7 bases fitting TRBD1. TRBV23-1 is given ORF status, its function remaining uncertain. CDR3 length: 14 residues. J lost 3 bases, V lost 2 bases, and 3 bases had no gene match. The DNA for the CDR3 is TGCGCCAGCAGTCAAAGGACAGGAAAAGAGACCCAGTACTTC. Residues: CASSQRTGKETQYF.

The chain has TRBV6-5 and TRBJ1-4, with D hard to call. CDR1 is MNHEY and CDR2 is SVGAGI in the germline V gene. V was shortened by 6 bases and J by 6 bases, with 14 bases between the two germline ends. This CDR3 spans 14 amino acids. Written as DNA, the CDR3 is TGTGCCAGCAGGGACGCGGGCTGGGATGAAAAACTGTTTTTT. Residues: CASRDAGWDEKLFF.

This clone was picked up one time. The gene calls are TRBV9 and TRBJ1-2; 7 positions agree with TRBD1. Unmatched junction bases numbered 16, after V lost 4 bases and J lost 4 bases. The germline V gene has CDR1 SGDLS and CDR2 YYNGEE. The CDR3 is 17 amino acids. CDR3 nucleotide sequence: TGTGCCAGCAGCCCTCGAACCTCCACACAGGGGCCCTATGGCTACACCTTC. It yields the protein CASSPRTSTQGPYGYTF.

The rearrangement uses TRBV28 and TRBJ1-5; possibly TRBD1 for D (5 bases). CDR3 size: 14 residues. With 3 bases removed from V and 7 bases from J, the gap between germline ends came to 13 bases. Germline-derived CDR1 and CDR2 are MDHEN and SYDVKM. CDR3 loop: CASSLGGKGQPQHF. CDR3 sequence (DNA): TGTGCCAGCAGTTTGGGAGGGAAGGGGCAGCCCCAGCATTTT. Supplemented by reference TRBV28 and TRBJ1-5, the full variable domain reads DVKVTQSSRYLVKRTGEKVFLECVQDMDHENMFWYRQDPGLGLRLIYFSYDVKMKEKGDIPEGYSVSREKKERFSLILESASTNQTSMYLCASSLGGKGQPQHFGDGTRLSIL.